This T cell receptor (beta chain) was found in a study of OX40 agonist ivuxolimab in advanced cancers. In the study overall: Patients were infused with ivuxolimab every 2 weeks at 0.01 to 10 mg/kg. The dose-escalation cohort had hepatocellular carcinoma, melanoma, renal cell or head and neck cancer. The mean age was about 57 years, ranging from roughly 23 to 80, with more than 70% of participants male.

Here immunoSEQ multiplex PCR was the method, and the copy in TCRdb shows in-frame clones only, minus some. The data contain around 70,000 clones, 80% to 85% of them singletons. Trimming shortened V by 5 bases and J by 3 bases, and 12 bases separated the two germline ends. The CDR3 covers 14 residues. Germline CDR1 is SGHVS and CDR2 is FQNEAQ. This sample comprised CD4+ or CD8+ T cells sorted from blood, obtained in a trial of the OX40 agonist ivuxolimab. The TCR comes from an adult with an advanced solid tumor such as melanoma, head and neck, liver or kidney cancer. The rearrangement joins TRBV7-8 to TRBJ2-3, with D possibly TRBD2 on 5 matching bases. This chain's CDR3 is CASSPEVATDTQYF. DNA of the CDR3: TGTGCCAGCAGCCCCGAGGTAGCGACAGATACGCAGTATTTT.